What follows are 16 T cell receptor beta chains derived from one specimen sequenced in a study of beta chain features in type 1 diabetes. Reverse transcribing all isolated RNA meant expressed TCRB transcripts were sequenced. Sequencing used immunoSEQ multiplex PCR; TCRdb keeps in-frame clones, though not all of them. The sample carries about 99,000 clones, about 26% recorded once. The antigens of these receptors remain unknown. Study conclusions and caveats: Patients with Type 1 diabetes showed moderately but significantly shorter TCRB CDR3s in all four CD4+ subsets.

The sequenced sample consisted of central memory CD4+ T cells from blood. The receptors shown here come from a young woman with type 1 diabetes.

Only one count was recorded for this clone. J is TRBJ2-7 and V is TRBV30, with 9 bases that match TRBD1. Germline CDR1 is GTSNPN and CDR2 is SVGIG (reference sequence). The V gene end was trimmed by 2 bases and the J gene end by 5 bases; junction bases not matched to a gene: 1. There are 12 residues in the CDR3. The CDR3 loop reads CAWSRDRDEQYV. The CDR3 coding sequence is TGTGCCTGGAGTCGGGACAGGGACGAGCAGTACGTC.

A few counts support this clone. The chain carries TRBV19 and TRBJ1-2, with D possibly being TRBD1 (6 bases). From germline, CDR1 is LNHDA and CDR2 SQIVND (reference sequence). V gave up 0 bases and J gave up 7 bases, with 15 bases separating them. The CDR3 length is 15 residues. CDR3 DNA: TGTGCCAGTAGTATAGACCACGGGACATCTCGTGGCTACACCTTC. Protein: CASSIDHGTSRGYTF.

Here the CDR3 reads CASSMTGRNTEAFF. In nucleotides, the CDR3 is TGTGCCAGTAGTATGACAGGGCGGAACACTGAAGCTTTCTTT. This chain joins TRBV19 and TRBJ1-1; 7 bases map to TRBD1. The length of the CDR3 is 14 residues. CDR1 is LNHDA and CDR2 is SQIVND in the germline V gene (reference sequence). V shed 3 bases, J shed 1 base, and the junction held 2 bases outside the gene matches.

This clone was found a few times. The chain employs TRBV28 and TRBJ2-1, with D maybe TRBD2 (6 bases). Germline V gene lookup returns CDR1 MDHEN and CDR2 SYDVKM. With 10 bases removed from V and 8 bases from J, the gap between germline ends came to 12 bases. The CDR3 length is 11 residues. Here the CDR3 DNA reads TGTGCCACTTCGGGGGAACATGAGCAGTTCTTC. Its protein is CATSGEHEQFF.

The chain is built from TRBV18 and TRBJ1-5; D ambiguous. CDR3 size: 15 residues. The germline CDR1 and CDR2 sequences are KGHSH and LQKENI. V was cut by 3 bases and J by 4 bases, with 13 bases left in between. CDR3 sequence reads: CASSPSSGNNQPQHF. The CDR3 DNA follows: TGTGCCAGCTCACCGAGTAGCGGTAATAATCAGCCCCAGCATTTT.

This sequence joins TRBV7-6 and TRBJ2-3; TRBD1 agrees at 10 bases. CDR1 and CDR2 (germline): SGHVS, FNYEAQ. The V segment lost 0 bases and the J segment 1 base; nucleotides outside the gene matches: 4. CDR3 length equals 17 residues. Written as DNA, the CDR3 is TGTGCCAGCAGCTTAGCCCGGACAGGGGGTGGCACAGATACGCAGTATTTT. Translating it yields CASSLARTGGGTDTQYF.

J is TRBJ1-1 and V is TRBV5-1; TRBD1 matches at 10 bases. The germline gives CDR1 SGHRS, CDR2 YFSETQ. V was pared by 0 bases and J by 5 bases, with 4 bases of the junction left unmatched. The CDR3 is 15 amino acids. The CDR3 DNA reads TGCGCCAGCAGCTTGGGACAGGGGGCGAGAACTGAAGCTTTCTTT. As protein: CASSLGQGARTEAFF.

The rearrangement joins TRBV30 to TRBJ2-1; the match to TRBD2 covers 10 bases. The CDR3 totals 16 residues. From germline, CDR1 is GTSNPN and CDR2 SVGIG (reference sequence). V dropped 0 bases and J dropped 5; count of bases not matched to a gene: 7. The DNA for the CDR3 is TGTGCCTGGAGTGTACGAGGGCTAGCGGGAGACAATGAGCAGTTCTTC. This translates into CAWSVRGLAGDNEQFF.

There are a few counts of this clone. The chain is built from TRBV5-1 and TRBJ2-1, with D tentatively TRBD1 (6 bases). Germline CDR1 reads SGHRS; CDR2 reads YFSETQ. Trimming took off 0 bases at V and 0 bases at J, with 13 bases between the two ends. This CDR3 has 17 amino acids. The CDR3 region has the DNA TGCGCCAGCAGCTTGGAGCCACAGGGTTACTCCTACAATGAGCAGTTCTTC. This translates into CASSLEPQGYSYNEQFF.

This clone turned up a few times. The chain has TRBV7-8 and TRBJ2-5; 7 bases match TRBD2. V was clipped by 1 base and J by 2 bases; unmatched bases: 4. Germline CDR1 is SGHVS and CDR2 is FQNEAQ. The length of the CDR3 is 15 residues. The CDR3 bases are TGTGCCAGCAGCTTAGTGGCTAGCGGACAAGAGACCCAGTACTTC. Its protein is CASSLVASGQETQYF.

CDR3 region: CASSMTPRDRRGTEAFF. The CDR3, as DNA: TGTGCCAGTAGTATGACCCCCCGGGACAGGAGGGGGACTGAAGCTTTCTTT. The V and J genes are TRBV19 and TRBJ1-1, with 8 nucleotides matching TRBD1. V shed 3 bases and J 5 bases; nucleotides not matched to a gene: 14. CDR1 is LNHDA, CDR2 SQIVND, per germline (reference sequence). The CDR3 sequence is 17 residues long.

The chain uses TRBV5-1 and TRBJ2-2; 10 bases align to TRBD2. The CDR3 consists of 17 residues. Germline assignment: CDR1 SGHRS and CDR2 YFSETQ. V shed 1 base and J 4 bases; nucleotides not matched to a gene: 7. The CDR3 sequence is CASSLSPSGSGTGELFF. The CDR3 DNA reads TGCGCCAGCAGCTTGTCTCCTAGCGGGAGTGGCACCGGGGAGCTGTTTTTT.

The genes are TRBV6-1 and TRBJ1-2; a possible D gene is TRBD1 (6 bases). Germline V gives CDR1 MNHNS, CDR2 SASEGT. The CDR3 contains 13 residues. V shed 4 bases and J shed 3 bases, with 9 bases lying between them. This CDR3 is CASSAAGDYGYTF. CDR3 coding DNA: TGTGCCAGCAGTGCAGCAGGGGACTATGGCTACACCTTC.

The chain has TRBV11-2 and TRBJ2-2; D ambiguous. Trimming stripped 1 base from V and 5 bases from J, with 11 bases between. The CDR3 contains 15 residues. The germline V gene encodes CDR1 SGHAT and CDR2 FQNNGV. CDR3 loop: CASSLVVAFTGELFF. CDR3 sequence (DNA): TGTGCCAGCAGCTTAGTGGTCGCGTTTACCGGGGAGCTGTTTTTT. The full variable domain, rest sourced from reference TRBV11-2 and TRBJ2-2, is EAGVAQSPRYKIIEKRQSVAFWCNPISGHATLYWYQQILGQGPKLLIQFQNNGVVDDSQLPKDRFSAERLKGVDSTLKIQPAKLEDSAVYLCASSLVVAFTGELFFGEGSRLTVL.

This clone has only a few counts. CDR3 sequence: CASFRDRNTEAFF. The CDR3 coding sequence is TGTGCCAGCTTTAGGGACAGGAACACTGAAGCTTTCTTT. The V gene is TRBV7-2, the J gene TRBJ1-1, with 7 bases that match TRBD1. The CDR3 sequence is 13 residues long. Losses at the gene ends were 8 bases for V and 1 base for J; bases not matched to a gene: 4. Per the germline V gene, CDR1 is SGHTA and CDR2 is FQGNSA.

V gene TRBV5-1 combines with J gene TRBJ2-1; 8 bases match TRBD2. Germline loops: CDR1 SGHRS, CDR2 YFSETQ. The J segment lost 6 bases and the V segment lost 0 bases, leaving 5 bases of the junction unmatched. The CDR3 has 15 amino acids. CDR3 sequence reads: CASSLGLASVNEQFF. The CDR3 nucleotides are TGCGCCAGCAGCTTGGGACTAGCGAGCGTCAATGAGCAGTTCTTC. Looking up the rest from reference TRBV5-1 and TRBJ2-1 gives the full variable domain: KAGVTQTPRYLIKTRGQQVTLSCSPISGHRSVSWYQQTPGQGLQFLFEYFSETQRNKGNFPGRFSGRQFSNSRSEMNVSTLELGDSALYLCASSLGLASVNEQFFGPGTRLTVL.